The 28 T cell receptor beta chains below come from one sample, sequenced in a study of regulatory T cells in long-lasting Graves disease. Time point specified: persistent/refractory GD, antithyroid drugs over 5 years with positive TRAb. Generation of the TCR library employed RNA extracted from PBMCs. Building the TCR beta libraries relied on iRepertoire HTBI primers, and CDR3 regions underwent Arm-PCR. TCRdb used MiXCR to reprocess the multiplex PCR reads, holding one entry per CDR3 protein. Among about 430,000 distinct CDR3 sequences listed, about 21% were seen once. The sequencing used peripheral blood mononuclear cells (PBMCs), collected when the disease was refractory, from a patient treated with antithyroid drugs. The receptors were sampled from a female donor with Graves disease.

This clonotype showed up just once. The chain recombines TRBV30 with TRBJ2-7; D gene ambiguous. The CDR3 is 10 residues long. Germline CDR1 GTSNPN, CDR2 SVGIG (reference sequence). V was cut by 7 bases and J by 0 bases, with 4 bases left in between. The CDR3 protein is CALRSYEQYF. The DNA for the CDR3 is TGTGCCTTGCGCTCCTACGAGCAGTACTTC.

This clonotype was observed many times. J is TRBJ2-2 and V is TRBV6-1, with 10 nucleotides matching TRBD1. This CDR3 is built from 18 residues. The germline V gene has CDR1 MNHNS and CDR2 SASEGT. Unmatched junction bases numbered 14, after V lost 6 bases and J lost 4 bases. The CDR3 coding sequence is TGTGCCAGCAGACCCAGTCCCGGGACAGGGGCGGGCACCGGGGAGCTGTTTTTT. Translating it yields CASRPSPGTGAGTGELFF.

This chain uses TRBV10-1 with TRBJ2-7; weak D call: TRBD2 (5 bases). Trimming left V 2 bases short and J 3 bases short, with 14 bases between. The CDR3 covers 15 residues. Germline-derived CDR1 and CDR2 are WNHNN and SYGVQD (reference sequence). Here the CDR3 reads CASSESGKTHYEQYF. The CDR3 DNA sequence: TGCGCCAGCAGTGAGAGCGGCAAGACCCACTACGAGCAGTACTTC.

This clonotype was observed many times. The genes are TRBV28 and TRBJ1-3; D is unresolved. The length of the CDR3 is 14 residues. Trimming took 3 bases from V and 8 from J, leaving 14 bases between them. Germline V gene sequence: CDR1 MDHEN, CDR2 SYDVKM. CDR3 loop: CASSFSRWTDTIYF. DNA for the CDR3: TGTGCCAGCAGTTTTAGCCGGTGGACGGACACCATATATTTT.

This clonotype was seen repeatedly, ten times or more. In DNA, the CDR3 is TGTGCCAGCTCCTTGACCCGGGGGGCTGAACCCCTCCACTTT. This gives the protein CASSLTRGAEPLHF. The rearrangement links TRBV2 to TRBJ1-6, with a weak D call TRBD1 (6 bases). The V end lost 8 bases, the J end lost 12 bases, and 20 bases lay between the germline ends. This CDR3 contains 14 residues. Looked up from germline, CDR1 is SNHLY and CDR2 is FYNNEI.

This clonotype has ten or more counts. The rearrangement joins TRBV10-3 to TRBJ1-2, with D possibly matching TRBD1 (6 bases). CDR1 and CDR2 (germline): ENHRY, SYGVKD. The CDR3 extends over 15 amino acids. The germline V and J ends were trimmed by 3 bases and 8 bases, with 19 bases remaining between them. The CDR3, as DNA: TGTGCCATCAGTGATCGGGACACCCTCTCGGGGGGCTACACCTTC. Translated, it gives CAISDRDTLSGGYTF.

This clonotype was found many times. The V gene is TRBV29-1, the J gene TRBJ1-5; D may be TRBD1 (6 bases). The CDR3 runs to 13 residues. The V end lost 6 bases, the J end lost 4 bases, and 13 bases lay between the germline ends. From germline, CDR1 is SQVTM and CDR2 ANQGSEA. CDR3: CSVTTGFNQPQHF. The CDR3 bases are TGCAGCGTCACCACAGGGTTTAATCAGCCCCAGCATTTT.

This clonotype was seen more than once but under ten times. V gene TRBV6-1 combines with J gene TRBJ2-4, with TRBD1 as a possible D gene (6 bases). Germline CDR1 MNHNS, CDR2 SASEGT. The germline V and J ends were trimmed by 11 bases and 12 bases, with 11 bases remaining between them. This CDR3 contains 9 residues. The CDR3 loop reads CAVQGSQYF. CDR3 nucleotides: TGTGCCGTACAGGGTTCTCAGTACTTC.

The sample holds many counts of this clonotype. In DNA form, the CDR3 reads TGCGCCAGCAGCTTGGATGCCGCAGGGAGGGACTACACCTTC. Translated: CASSLDAAGRDYTF. The V gene is TRBV5-1, the J gene TRBJ1-2; maybe TRBD1 (5 bases). This CDR3 comprises 14 residues. Germline V CDR1 and CDR2: SGHRS, YFSETQ. The ends were cut back, 0 bases at V and 10 bases at J, with 16 bases in the middle.

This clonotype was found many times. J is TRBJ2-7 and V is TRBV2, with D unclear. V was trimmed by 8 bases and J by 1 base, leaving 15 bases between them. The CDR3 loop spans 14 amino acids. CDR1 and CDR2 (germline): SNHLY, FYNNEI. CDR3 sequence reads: CASLVRVTSYEQYF. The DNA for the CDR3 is TGTGCCAGCCTCGTAAGGGTAACATCCTACGAGCAGTACTTC.

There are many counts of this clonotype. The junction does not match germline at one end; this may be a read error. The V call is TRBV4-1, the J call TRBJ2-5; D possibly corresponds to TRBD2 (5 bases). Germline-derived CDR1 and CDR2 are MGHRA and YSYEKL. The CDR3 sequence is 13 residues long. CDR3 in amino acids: CASSQVGGETQYF. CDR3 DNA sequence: TGTGCCAGCAGCCAAGTCGGAGGTGAGACCCAGTACTTC.

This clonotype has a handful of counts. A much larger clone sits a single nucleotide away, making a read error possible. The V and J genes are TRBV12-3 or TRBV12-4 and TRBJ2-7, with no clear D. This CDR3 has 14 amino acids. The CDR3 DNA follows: TGTGCCAGCAGTTCGTACGACATCTCCTACGAGCAGTGCTTC. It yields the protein CASSSYDISYEQCF.

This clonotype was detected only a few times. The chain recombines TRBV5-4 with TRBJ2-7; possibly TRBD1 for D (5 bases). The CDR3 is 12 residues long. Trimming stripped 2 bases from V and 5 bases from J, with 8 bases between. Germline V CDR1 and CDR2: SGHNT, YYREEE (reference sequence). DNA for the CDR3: TGTGCCAGCAGCTTTGCAGGGAACGAGCAGTACTTC. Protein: CASSFAGNEQYF.

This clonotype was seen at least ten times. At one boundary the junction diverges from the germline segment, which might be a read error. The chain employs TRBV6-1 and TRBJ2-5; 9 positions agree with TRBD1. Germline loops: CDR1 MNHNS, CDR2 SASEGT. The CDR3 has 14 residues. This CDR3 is CASSPGGQGETRYF. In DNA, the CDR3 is TGTGCCAGCTCACCAGGGGGACAGGGAGAGACCCGGTACTTC.

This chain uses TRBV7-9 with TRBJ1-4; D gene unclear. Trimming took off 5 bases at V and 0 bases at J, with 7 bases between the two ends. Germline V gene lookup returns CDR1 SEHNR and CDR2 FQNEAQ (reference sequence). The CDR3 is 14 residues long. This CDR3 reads CASSPQATNEKLFF. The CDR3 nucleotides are TGTGCCAGCAGCCCGCAGGCAACTAATGAAAAACTGTTTTTT. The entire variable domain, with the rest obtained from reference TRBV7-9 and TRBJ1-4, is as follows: DTGVSQNPRHKITKRGQNVTFRCDPISEHNRLYWYRQTLGQGPEFLTYFQNEAQLEKSRLLSDRFSAERPKGSFSTLEIQRTEQGDSAMYLCASSPQATNEKLFFGSGTQLSVL.

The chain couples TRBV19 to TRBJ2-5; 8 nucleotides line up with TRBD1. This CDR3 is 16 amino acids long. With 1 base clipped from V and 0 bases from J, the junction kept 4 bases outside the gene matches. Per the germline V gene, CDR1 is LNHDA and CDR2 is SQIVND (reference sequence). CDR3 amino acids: CASSIGTGLYQETQYF. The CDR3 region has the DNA TGTGCCAGTAGTATAGGGACAGGGCTGTACCAAGAGACCCAGTACTTC. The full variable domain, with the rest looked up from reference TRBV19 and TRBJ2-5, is DGGITQSPKYLFRKEGQNVTLSCEQNLNHDAMYWYRQDPGQGLRLIYYSQIVNDFQKGDIAEGYSVSREKKESFPLTVTSAQKNPTAFYLCASSIGTGLYQETQYFGPGTRLLVL.

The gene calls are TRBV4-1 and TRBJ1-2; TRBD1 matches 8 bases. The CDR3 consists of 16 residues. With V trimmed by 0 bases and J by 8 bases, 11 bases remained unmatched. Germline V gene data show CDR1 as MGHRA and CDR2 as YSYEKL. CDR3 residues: CASSQDPTGGLLGYTF. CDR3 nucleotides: TGCGCCAGCAGCCAAGATCCTACAGGGGGTCTTCTAGGCTACACCTTC.

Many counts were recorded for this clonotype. As DNA, the CDR3 is TGTGCCAGCAGCACTTCAGCCTTCACCGGGGAGCTGTTTTTT. It yields the protein CASSTSAFTGELFF. The chain recombines TRBV28 with TRBJ2-2; D gene unclear. This CDR3 is built from 14 residues. In germline, CDR1 is MDHEN, CDR2 SYDVKM. V was shortened by 6 bases and J by 4 bases, with 12 bases between the two germline ends.

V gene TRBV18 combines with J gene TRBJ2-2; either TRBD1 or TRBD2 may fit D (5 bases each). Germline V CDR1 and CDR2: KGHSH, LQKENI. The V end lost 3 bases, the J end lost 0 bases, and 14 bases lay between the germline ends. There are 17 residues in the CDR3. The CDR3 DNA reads TGTGCCAGCTCACCCGTCATGGGGACGGCGAACACCGGGGAGCTGTTTTTT. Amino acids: CASSPVMGTANTGELFF.

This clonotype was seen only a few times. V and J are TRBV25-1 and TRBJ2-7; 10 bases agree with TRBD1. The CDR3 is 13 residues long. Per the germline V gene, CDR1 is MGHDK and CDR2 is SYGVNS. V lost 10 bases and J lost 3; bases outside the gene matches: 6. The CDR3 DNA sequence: TGTGCCACCAGACAGGGGGCCTTCTACGAGCAGTACTTC. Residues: CATRQGAFYEQYF.

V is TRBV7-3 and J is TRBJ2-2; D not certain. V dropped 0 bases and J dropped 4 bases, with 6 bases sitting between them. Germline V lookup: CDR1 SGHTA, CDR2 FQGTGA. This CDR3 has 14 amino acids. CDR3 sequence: CASSLTGITGELFF. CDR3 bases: TGTGCCAGCAGCTTAACAGGGATCACCGGGGAGCTGTTTTTT.

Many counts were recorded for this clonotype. The DNA of the CDR3 is TGTGCCTGGAGCGACGTCTCCTACGAGCAGTACTTC. Translation: CAWSDVSYEQYF. This chain uses TRBV30 with TRBJ2-7, with D uncertain. In germline, CDR1 is GTSNPN, CDR2 SVGIG (reference sequence). Trimming took 3 bases from V and 0 from J, leaving 6 bases between them. This CDR3 has 12 residues.

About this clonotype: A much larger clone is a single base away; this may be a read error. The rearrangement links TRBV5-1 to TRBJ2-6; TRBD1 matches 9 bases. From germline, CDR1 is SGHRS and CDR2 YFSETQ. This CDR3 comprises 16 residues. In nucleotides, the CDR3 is TGCGCCAGCAGCCTACAGGGGGCGCCTGGGGCCAACGACCTGACTTTC. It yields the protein CASSLQGAPGANDLTF.

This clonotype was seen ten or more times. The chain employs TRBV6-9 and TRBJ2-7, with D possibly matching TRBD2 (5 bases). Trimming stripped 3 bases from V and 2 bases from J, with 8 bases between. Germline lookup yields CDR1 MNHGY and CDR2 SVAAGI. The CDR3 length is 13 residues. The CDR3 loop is CASSYTRAYEQYF. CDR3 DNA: TGTGCCAGCAGTTACACTAGGGCCTACGAGCAGTACTTC.

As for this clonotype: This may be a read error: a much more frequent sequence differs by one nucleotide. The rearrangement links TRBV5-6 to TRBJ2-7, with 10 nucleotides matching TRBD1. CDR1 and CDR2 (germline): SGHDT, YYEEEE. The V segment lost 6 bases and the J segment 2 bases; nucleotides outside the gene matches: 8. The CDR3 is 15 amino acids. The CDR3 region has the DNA TGTGCCAGCAACCTTCTTGGACAGGGGGCCTACGAGCAGTACTTC. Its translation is CASNLLGQGAYEQYF.

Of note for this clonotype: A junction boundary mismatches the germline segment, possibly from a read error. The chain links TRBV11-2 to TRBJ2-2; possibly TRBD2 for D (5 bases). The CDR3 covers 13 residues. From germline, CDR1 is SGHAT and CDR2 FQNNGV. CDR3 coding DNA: TGTGCCAGCAGCTTAGGCAAGACCGGGGAGCTGCTTTTT. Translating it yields CASSLGKTGELLF.

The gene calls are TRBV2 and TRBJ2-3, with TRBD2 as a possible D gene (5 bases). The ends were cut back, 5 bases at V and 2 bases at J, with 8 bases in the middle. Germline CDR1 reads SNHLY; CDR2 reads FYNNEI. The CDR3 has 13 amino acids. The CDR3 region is CASSSGLTDTQYF. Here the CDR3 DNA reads TGTGCCAGCAGTAGCGGACTCACAGATACGCAGTATTTT. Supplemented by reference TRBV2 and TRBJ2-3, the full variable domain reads EPEVTQTPSHQVTQMGQEVILRCVPISNHLYFYWYRQILGQKVEFLVSFYNNEISEKSEIFDDQFSVERPDGSNFTLKIRSTKLEDSAMYFCASSSGLTDTQYFGPGTRLTVL.

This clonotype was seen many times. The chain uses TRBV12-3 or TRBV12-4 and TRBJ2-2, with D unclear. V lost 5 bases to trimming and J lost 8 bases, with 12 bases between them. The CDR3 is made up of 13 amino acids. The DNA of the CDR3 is TGTGCCAGCAGTACGGGCCGGGCTGGGGAGCTGTTTTTT. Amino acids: CASSTGRAGELFF.